A selection of T cell receptor beta chains follows, all from one sample in a study of blood T cell repertoires in COVID-19. Produced via immunoSEQ multiplex PCR; TCRdb's table is partial and in-frame only. The sample carries about 280,000 clones, roughly 85% recorded once. Sequences were obtained from peripheral blood. The receptors were gathered from a man aged 45-65 years with active or convalescent COVID-19. The CDR3 runs from the conserved cysteine through the conserved F or W. The D gene is left open where the match is weak. Clone size appears in some rows only: once, few, many, or a class for an expanded clone.

V: TRBV19; D: NA; size: once; J: TRBJ2-7; CDR3: CASSFLDRSYEQYF; DNA: TGTGCCAGTAGTTTCCTCGACAGAAGCTACGAGCAGTACTTC
V: TRBV5-5; D: NA; size: NA; J: TRBJ1-2; CDR3: CASSVGTSGGYTF; DNA: TGTGCCAGCAGCGTTGGGACGAGCGGGGGCTACACCTTC
V: TRBV30; D: NA; size: once; J: TRBJ1-5; CDR3: CAWTSGLSQPQHF; DNA: TGTGCCTGGACCTCAGGGTTAAGTCAGCCCCAGCATTTT
V: TRBV2; D: NA; size: NA; J: TRBJ1-4; CDR3: CASSALGKGAEKLFF; DNA: TGTGCCAGCAGTGCCCTGGGGAAAGGGGCCGAAAAACTGTTTTTT
V: TRBV30; D: TRBD2; size: NA; J: TRBJ2-3; CDR3: CAWSRGGRSADTQYF; DNA: TGTGCCTGGAGTAGGGGAGGGAGGTCTGCAGATACGCAGTATTTT
V: TRBV2; D: TRBD2; size: NA; J: TRBJ2-7; CDR3: CATGTSGRGEQYF; DNA: TGTGCCACCGGGACTAGCGGCCGGGGGGAGCAGTACTTC
V: TRBV6-6; D: NA; size: few; J: TRBJ1-6; CDR3: CASSPPGSPLHF; DNA: TGTGCCAGCAGCCCCCCCGGTTCACCCCTCCACTTT
V: TRBV2; D: NA; size: few; J: TRBJ1-6; CDR3: CASSDKDSDQDYNSPLHF; DNA: TGTGCCAGCAGTGATAAGGACAGCGACCAGGATTATAATTCACCCCTCCACTTT
V: TRBV6-6; D: NA; size: NA; J: TRBJ1-5; CDR3: CASSYPDSYNQPQHF; DNA: TGTGCCAGCAGTTACCCGGACAGTTACAATCAGCCCCAGCATTTT
V: TRBV5-4; D: NA; size: once; J: TRBJ2-2; CDR3: CASSIDANTGELFF; DNA: TGTGCCAGCAGTATAGATGCGAACACCGGGGAGCTGTTTTTT
V: TRBV18; D: NA; size: few; J: TRBJ1-6; CDR3: CASSPGTPSNNSPLHF; DNA: TGTGCCAGCTCACCCGGGACACCGTCCAATAATTCACCCCTCCACTTT
V: TRBV5-1; D: TRBD1; size: NA; J: TRBJ1-2; CDR3: CASSQLGPPDRAPNYGYTF; DNA: TGCGCCAGCAGCCAGCTGGGCCCTCCCGACAGGGCACCTAACTATGGCTACACCTTC
V: TRBV4-1; D: NA; size: NA; J: TRBJ1-6; CDR3: CASSHNRDIDYSPLHF; DNA: TGCGCCAGCAGCCACAACCGGGACATAGATTATTCACCCCTCCACTTT
V: TRBV14; D: TRBD2; size: NA; J: TRBJ2-3; CDR3: CASSQDRGGGTDTQYF; DNA: TGTGCCAGCAGCCAAGATCGGGGAGGGGGCACAGATACGCAGTATTTT
V: TRBV3-1/TRBV3-2; D: NA; size: NA; J: TRBJ2-1; CDR3: CASSQELNSYNEQFF; DNA: TGTGCCAGCAGCCAAGAACTTAATTCCTACAATGAGCAGTTCTTC
V: TRBV19; D: NA; size: NA; J: TRBJ1-5; CDR3: CASRKEGFGRNQPQHF; DNA: TGTGCCAGTAGGAAGGAGGGGTTTGGTCGTAATCAGCCCCAGCATTTT
V: TRBV28; D: NA; size: once; J: TRBJ1-2; CDR3: CASSLGVGGGYTF; DNA: TGTGCCAGCAGTTTGGGGGTGGGAGGGGGCTACACCTTC
V: TRBV6-4; D: TRBD2; size: NA; J: TRBJ2-1; CDR3: CASSAPPSGKNNEQFF; DNA: TGTGCCAGCTCGGCCCCCCCTAGCGGGAAAAACAATGAGCAGTTCTTC
V: TRBV15; D: NA; size: NA; J: TRBJ1-2; CDR3: CATSRDRVGRSYGYTF; DNA: TGTGCCACCAGCAGAGATCGCGTCGGCAGGTCCTATGGCTACACCTTC
V: TRBV3-1/TRBV3-2; D: NA; size: NA; J: TRBJ1-2; CDR3: CASSRSEGDIRGYTF; DNA: TGTGCCAGCAGCCGTTCCGAAGGGGACATACGGGGCTACACCTTC
V: TRBV7-6; D: NA; size: NA; J: TRBJ1-4; CDR3: CASSPVGGDGEKLFF; DNA: TGTGCCAGCAGCCCAGTAGGAGGGGACGGTGAAAAACTGTTTTTT
V: TRBV6-1; D: NA; size: NA; J: TRBJ2-7; CDR3: CASSERGNNYEQYF; DNA: TGTGCCAGCAGTGAAAGGGGGAATAACTACGAGCAGTACTTC
V: TRBV2; D: NA; size: once; J: TRBJ1-2; CDR3: CASREGTPVRRGYTF; DNA: TGTGCCAGCAGGGAAGGGACACCCGTTCGTAGGGGCTACACCTTC
V: TRBV28; D: NA; size: NA; J: TRBJ1-2; CDR3: CASSLTGFYGYTF; DNA: TGTGCCAGCAGTCTTACAGGGTTCTATGGCTACACCTTC
V: TRBV18; D: NA; size: NA; J: TRBJ2-7; CDR3: CASSPPASSYEQYF; DNA: TGTGCCAGCTCACCACCGGCTAGCTCCTACGAGCAGTACTTC
V: TRBV6-6; D: NA; size: once; J: TRBJ1-6; CDR3: CASSYDKYNSPLHF; DNA: TGTGCCAGCAGCTACGACAAGTACAATTCACCCCTCCACTTT
V: TRBV5-1; D: TRBD1; size: NA; J: TRBJ1-1; CDR3: CASSLGDRGLPEAFF; DNA: TGCGCCAGCAGCTTGGGCGACAGGGGATTGCCTGAAGCTTTCTTT
V: TRBV7-2; D: NA; size: NA; J: TRBJ2-5; CDR3: CASSLGDRRPGEETQYF; DNA: TGTGCCAGCAGCTTAGGGGACAGAAGACCGGGGGAAGAGACCCAGTACTTC
V: TRBV10-2; D: TRBD2; size: NA; J: TRBJ2-1; CDR3: CAITSGIWGNEQFF; DNA: TGCGCAATTACTAGCGGGATATGGGGCAATGAGCAGTTCTTC
V: TRBV18; D: NA; size: NA; J: TRBJ1-3; CDR3: CASSQSAGNTIYF; DNA: TGTGCCAGCTCACAAAGCGCCGGAAACACCATATATTTT
V: TRBV6-5; D: NA; size: NA; J: TRBJ1-4; CDR3: CASSSGQLNEKLFF; DNA: TGTGCCAGCAGTTCTGGACAGCTAAATGAAAAACTGTTTTTT
V: TRBV11-2; D: TRBD2; size: NA; J: TRBJ2-7; CDR3: CASSPWGLAGSEQYF; DNA: TGTGCCAGCAGCCCCTGGGGACTAGCGGGATCGGAGCAGTACTTC
V: TRBV28; D: NA; size: NA; J: TRBJ1-4; CDR3: CASRGGGIGTNEKLFF; DNA: TGTGCCAGCCGGGGGGGAGGGATAGGGACTAATGAAAAACTGTTTTTT
V: TRBV11-2; D: NA; size: NA; J: TRBJ1-5; CDR3: CASSLDRGNQPQHF; DNA: TGTGCCAGCAGCTTAGATCGGGGTAATCAGCCCCAGCATTTT
V: TRBV9; D: NA; size: NA; J: TRBJ2-1; CDR3: CASSVAGGSYNEQFF; DNA: TGTGCCAGCAGCGTAGCTGGCGGGTCCTACAATGAGCAGTTCTTC
V: TRBV27; D: TRBD1; size: NA; J: TRBJ1-2; CDR3: CASSSVPGQGAEYGYTF; DNA: TGTGCCAGCAGCTCGGTCCCGGGACAGGGGGCGGAATATGGCTACACCTTC
V: TRBV12-2; D: NA; size: NA; J: TRBJ2-4; CDR3: CASRLGGLAPRGAKNIQYF; DNA: TGTGCAAGTCGCTTGGGGGGACTAGCGCCGAGGGGGGCCAAAAACATTCAGTACTTC